The clone carrying this T cell receptor beta chain was detected ten times or more. What it recognizes is unknown. This entry is derived from a study of response to subunit inactivated influenza vaccine. Regarding the study as a whole: The authors suggested that every seasonal influenza vaccination recruits few new T cells.

TCRdb ran MiXCR on the RT-PCR reads and lists one entry per CDR3 protein. Among 630,000 or so distinct CDR3 sequences listed, 15% to 17% were seen once. The CDR3 runs 12 residues. In germline, CDR1 is DFQATT, CDR2 SNEGSKA (reference sequence). The V end was cut by 3 bases, the J end by 4 bases, with 7 bases between. The receptor was isolated from a man aged 50 or older who received an inactivated influenza vaccine. This chain uses TRBV20-1 with TRBJ2-1; no clear D. This material consisted of PBMCs from blood, taken 11 to 12 days after vaccination. The DNA for the CDR3 is TGCAGTGCTAGTCGTAGTTACAATGAGCAGTTCTTC. Amino acid sequence: CSASRSYNEQFF.